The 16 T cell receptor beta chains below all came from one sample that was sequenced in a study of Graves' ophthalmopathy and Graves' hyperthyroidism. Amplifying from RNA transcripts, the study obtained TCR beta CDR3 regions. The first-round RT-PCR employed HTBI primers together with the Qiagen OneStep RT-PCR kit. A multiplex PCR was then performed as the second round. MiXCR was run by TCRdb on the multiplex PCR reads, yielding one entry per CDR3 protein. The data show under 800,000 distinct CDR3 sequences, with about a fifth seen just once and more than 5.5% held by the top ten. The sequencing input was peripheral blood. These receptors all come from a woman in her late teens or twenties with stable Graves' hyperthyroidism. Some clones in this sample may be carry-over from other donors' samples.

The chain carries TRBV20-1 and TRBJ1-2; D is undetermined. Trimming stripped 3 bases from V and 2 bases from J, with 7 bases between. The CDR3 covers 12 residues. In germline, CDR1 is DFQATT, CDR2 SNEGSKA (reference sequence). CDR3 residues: CSASPGNYGYTF. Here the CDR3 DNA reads TGCAGTGCTAGTCCGGGGAACTATGGCTACACCTTC.

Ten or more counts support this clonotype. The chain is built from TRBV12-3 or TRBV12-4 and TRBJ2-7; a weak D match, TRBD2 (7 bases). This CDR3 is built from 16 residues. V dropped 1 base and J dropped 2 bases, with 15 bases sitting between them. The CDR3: CASSLGGGRGTYEQYF. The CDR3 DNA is TGTGCCAGCAGTTTAGGGGGGGGGCGAGGGACCTACGAGCAGTACTTC.

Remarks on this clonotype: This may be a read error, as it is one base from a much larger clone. CDR3 in DNA: TGTGCCAACAGCTTAAACCCGGGGACAGTAAACACTGAAGCTTTCTTT. Amino acid sequence: CANSLNPGTVNTEAFF. This chain uses TRBV11-2 with TRBJ1-1; TRBD1 matches 7 bases. CDR3 length: 16 amino acids. Germline-derived CDR1 and CDR2 are SGHAT and FQNNGV.

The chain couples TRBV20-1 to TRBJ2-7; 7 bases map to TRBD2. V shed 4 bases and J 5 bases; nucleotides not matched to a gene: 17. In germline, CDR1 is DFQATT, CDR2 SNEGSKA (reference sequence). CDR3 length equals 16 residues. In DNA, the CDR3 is TGCAGTGCTATTTCAGGGATCGGGACTATAATAGACGAGCAGTACTTC. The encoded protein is CSAISGIGTIIDEQYF.

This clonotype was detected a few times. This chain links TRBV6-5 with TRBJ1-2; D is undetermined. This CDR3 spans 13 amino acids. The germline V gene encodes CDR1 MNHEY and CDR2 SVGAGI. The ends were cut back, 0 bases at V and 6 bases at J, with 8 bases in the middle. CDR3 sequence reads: CASSYSMRDGYTF. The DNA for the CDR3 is TGTGCCAGCAGTTACTCGATGAGGGATGGCTACACCTTC.

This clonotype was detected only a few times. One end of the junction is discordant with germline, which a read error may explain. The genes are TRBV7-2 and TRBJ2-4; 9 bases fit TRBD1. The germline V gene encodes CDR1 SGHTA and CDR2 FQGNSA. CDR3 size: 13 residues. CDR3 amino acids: CASSLRTGDIKYF. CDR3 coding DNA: TGTGCCAGCAGCTTACGGACAGGGGACATTAAGTACTTC.

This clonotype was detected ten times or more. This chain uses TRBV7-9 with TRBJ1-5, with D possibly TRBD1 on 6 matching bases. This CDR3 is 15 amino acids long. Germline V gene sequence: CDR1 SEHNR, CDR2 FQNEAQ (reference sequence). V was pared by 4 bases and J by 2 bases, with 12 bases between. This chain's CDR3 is CASSSGQLGNQPQHF. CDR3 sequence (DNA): TGTGCCAGCAGCTCCGGACAGTTAGGCAATCAGCCCCAGCATTTT.

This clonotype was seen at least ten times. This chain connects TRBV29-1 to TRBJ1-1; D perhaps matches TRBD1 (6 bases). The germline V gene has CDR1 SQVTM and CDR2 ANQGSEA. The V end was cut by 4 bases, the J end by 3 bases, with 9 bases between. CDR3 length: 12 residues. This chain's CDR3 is CSVVHRDTEAFF. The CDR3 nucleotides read TGCAGCGTTGTTCACAGGGACACTGAAGCTTTCTTT. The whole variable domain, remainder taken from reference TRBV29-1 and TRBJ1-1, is SAVISQKPSRDICQRGTSLTIQCQVDSQVTMMFWYRQQPGQSLTLIATANQGSEATYESGFVIDKFPISRPNLTFSTLTVSNMSPEDSSIYLCSVVHRDTEAFFGQGTRLTVV.

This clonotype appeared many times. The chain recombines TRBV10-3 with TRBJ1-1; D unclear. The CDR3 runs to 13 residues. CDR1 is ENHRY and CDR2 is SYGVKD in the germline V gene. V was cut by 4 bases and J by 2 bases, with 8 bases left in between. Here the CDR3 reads CAISAGSNTEAFF. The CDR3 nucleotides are TGTGCCATCAGTGCTGGCAGCAACACTGAAGCTTTCTTT.

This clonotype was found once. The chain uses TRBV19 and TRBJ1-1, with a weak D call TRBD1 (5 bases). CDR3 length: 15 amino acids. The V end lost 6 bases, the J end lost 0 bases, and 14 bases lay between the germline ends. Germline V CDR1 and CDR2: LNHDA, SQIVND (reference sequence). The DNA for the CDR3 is TGTGCCAGTAGCCCAAGTGGGGCCCTGAACACTGAAGCTTTCTTT. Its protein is CASSPSGALNTEAFF.

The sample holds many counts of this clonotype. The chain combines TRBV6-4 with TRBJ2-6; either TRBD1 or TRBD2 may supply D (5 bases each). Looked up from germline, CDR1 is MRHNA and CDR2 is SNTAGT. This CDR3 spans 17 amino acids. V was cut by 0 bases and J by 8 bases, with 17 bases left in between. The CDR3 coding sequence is TGTGCCAGCAGTGACTCCCCAGGTCTGGGACGGTCCAACGTCCTGACTTTC. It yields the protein CASSDSPGLGRSNVLTF.

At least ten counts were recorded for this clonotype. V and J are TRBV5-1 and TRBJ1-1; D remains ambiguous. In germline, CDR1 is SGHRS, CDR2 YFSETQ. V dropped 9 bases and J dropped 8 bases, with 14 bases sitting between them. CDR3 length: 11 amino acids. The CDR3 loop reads CAIWSLGEAFF. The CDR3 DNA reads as TGCGCCATCTGGTCTCTGGGGGAAGCTTTCTTT.

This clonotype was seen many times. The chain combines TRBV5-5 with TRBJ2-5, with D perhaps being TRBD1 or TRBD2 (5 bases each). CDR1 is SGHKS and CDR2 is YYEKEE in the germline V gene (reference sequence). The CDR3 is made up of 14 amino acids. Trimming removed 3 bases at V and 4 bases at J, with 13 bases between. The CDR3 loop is CASSWESRGETQYF. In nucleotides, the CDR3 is TGTGCCAGCAGCTGGGAGTCTAGGGGAGAGACCCAGTACTTC.

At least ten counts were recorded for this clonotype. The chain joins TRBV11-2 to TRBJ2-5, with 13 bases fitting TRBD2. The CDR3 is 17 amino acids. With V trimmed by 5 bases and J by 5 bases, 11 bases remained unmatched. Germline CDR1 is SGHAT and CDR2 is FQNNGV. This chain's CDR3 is CASSPPGLAGRRETQYF. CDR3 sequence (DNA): TGTGCCAGCAGCCCCCCGGGACTAGCGGGAAGGAGGGAGACCCAGTACTTC.

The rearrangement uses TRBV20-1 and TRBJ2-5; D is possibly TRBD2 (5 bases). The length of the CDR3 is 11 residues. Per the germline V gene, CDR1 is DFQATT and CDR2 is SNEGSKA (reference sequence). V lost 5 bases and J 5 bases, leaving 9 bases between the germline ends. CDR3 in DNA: TGCAGTGCTGGTAGGAGGGAGACCCAGTACTTC. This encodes CSAGRRETQYF.

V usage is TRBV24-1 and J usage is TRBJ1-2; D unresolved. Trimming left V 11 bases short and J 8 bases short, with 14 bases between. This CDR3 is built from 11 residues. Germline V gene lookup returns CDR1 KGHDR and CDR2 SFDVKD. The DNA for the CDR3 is TGTGCCAGTAACAGTCCCGGCGGCTACACCTTC. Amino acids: CASNSPGGYTF.